The 8 T cell receptor beta chains listed next were all sequenced from one sample in a study of blood T cell repertoires in COVID-19. Profiled with immunoSEQ multiplex PCR; TCRdb holds only in-frame clones, not every one. The table includes a few hundred thousand clones, approximately 85% detected once. What was sequenced was PBMCs or T cells enriched from blood (not recorded which). Receptors originate from a man younger than 40 who had recovered from COVID-19.

This chain links TRBV7-6 with TRBJ2-1; 13 nucleotides line up with TRBD2. The CDR3 totals 19 residues. V dropped 5 bases and J dropped 2; count of bases not matched to a gene: 12. Germline V gene data show CDR1 as SGHVS and CDR2 as FNYEAQ. CDR3 sequence: CASSPRRPGLAGTYNEQFF. The CDR3, as DNA: TGTGCCAGCAGCCCTCGCCGACCGGGACTAGCGGGGACCTACAATGAGCAGTTCTTC.

The chain links TRBV9 to TRBJ1-5; possible D gene TRBD1, 5 bases. Germline assignment: CDR1 SGDLS and CDR2 YYNGEE. Between the trimmed V and J ends, which lost 4 bases and 2 bases, there was a span of 13 bases. The CDR3 totals 15 residues. The CDR3 loop reads CASSRGFLGNQPQHF. The CDR3 bases are TGTGCCAGCAGCAGGGGATTTCTGGGCAATCAGCCCCAGCATTTT.

The chain links TRBV4-1 to TRBJ2-2; 8 bases agree with TRBD1. This CDR3 spans 15 amino acids. Germline V CDR1 and CDR2: MGHRA, YSYEKL. Trimming at V came to 3 bases and at J to 7 bases, leaving 7 bases not matched to a gene. CDR3 in DNA: TGCGCCAGCAGCCAGTCCGGACAGGGTAACGGGGAGCTGTTTTTT. Its translation: CASSQSGQGNGELFF.

This chain links TRBV6-5 with TRBJ2-7; perhaps TRBD2 as D (5 bases). The germline CDR1 and CDR2 sequences are MNHEY and SVGAGI. The CDR3 has 16 amino acids. V lost 0 bases and J 5 bases, leaving 17 bases between the germline ends. CDR3 sequence (DNA): TGTGCCAGCAGTTACTCTACCGGGGAGACGAGGCACGAGCAGTACTTC. Translated: CASSYSTGETRHEQYF.

This chain joins TRBV5-1 and TRBJ1-5; 9 bases agree with TRBD1. The CDR3 is 13 residues long. The ends lost 6 bases at V and 4 bases at J; junction bases unmatched: 2. Germline values: CDR1 SGHRS, CDR2 YFSETQ. The chain's CDR3 is CASTGQGNQPQHF. In DNA, the CDR3 is TGCGCCAGCACGGGACAGGGTAATCAGCCCCAGCATTTT.

The rearrangement links TRBV9 to TRBJ1-1; 7 bases match TRBD1. Germline V gene sequence: CDR1 SGDLS, CDR2 YYNGEE. V lost 3 bases and J lost 4; bases outside the gene matches: 6. The CDR3 has 14 residues. The CDR3 loop is CASSEGTGATEAFF. The CDR3, as DNA: TGTGCCAGCAGCGAGGGAACAGGGGCCACTGAAGCTTTCTTT.

The chain is built from TRBV5-4 and TRBJ2-3, with 10 positions matching TRBD1. CDR1 is SGHNT, CDR2 YYREEE, per germline (reference sequence). V lost 5 bases, J lost 3 bases, and 9 bases stayed unmatched. There are 16 residues in the CDR3. CDR3 residues: CASRKRQGARTDTQYF. Written as DNA, the CDR3 is TGTGCCAGCAGAAAACGACAGGGGGCGCGAACAGATACGCAGTATTTT.

The table lists this clone with a few counts. V is TRBV7-2 and J is TRBJ2-5; a possible D gene is TRBD2 (7 bases). This CDR3 is built from 14 residues. Trimming pared 0 bases from V and 4 bases from J, leaving 9 bases between. Germline V lookup: CDR1 SGHTA, CDR2 FQGNSA. The CDR3 here is CASSLAGGPETQYF. CDR3 in DNA: TGTGCCAGCAGCTTAGCGGGGGGGCCAGAGACCCAGTACTTC. Filled out from reference TRBV7-2 and TRBJ2-5, the complete variable domain reads GAGVSQSPSNKVTEKGKDVELRCDPISGHTALYWYRQSLGQGLEFLIYFQGNSAPDKSGLPSDRFSAERTGGSVSTLTIQRTQQEDSAVYLCASSLAGGPETQYFGPGTRLLVL.